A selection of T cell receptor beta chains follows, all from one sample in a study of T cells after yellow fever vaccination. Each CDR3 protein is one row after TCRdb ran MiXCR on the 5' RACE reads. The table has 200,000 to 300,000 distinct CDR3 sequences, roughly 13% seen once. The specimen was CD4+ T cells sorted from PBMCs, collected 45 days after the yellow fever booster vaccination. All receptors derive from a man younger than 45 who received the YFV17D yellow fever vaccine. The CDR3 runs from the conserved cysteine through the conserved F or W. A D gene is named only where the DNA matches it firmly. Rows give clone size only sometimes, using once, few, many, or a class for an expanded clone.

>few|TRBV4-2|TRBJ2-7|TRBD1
TGTGCCAGCAGCCTCCAAGAAGGAGACAGGGGTTTGTACGAGCAGTACTTC
CASSLQEGDRGLYEQYF
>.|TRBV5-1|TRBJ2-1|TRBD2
TGCGCCAGCAGCTTGAGACCGGGACTAACTTACAATGAGCAGTTCTTC
CASSLRPGLTYNEQFF
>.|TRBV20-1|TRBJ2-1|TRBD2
TGCAGTGCGAGGACTAGCGGGAGGTACTCTCGCTACAATGAGCAGTTCTTC
CSARTSGRYSRYNEQFF
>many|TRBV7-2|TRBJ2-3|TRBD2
TGTGCCAGCAGCTCTAAGCGGGAGAGGCGGTCAGATACGCAGTATTTT
CASSSKRERRSDTQYF
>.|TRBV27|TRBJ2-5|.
TGTGCCAGCAGTTCTGGGCGGAGAGGAGAGACCCAGTACTTC
CASSSGRRGETQYF
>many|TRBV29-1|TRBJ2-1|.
TGCAGCGTGACGGACTACTACAATGAGCAGTTCTTC
CSVTDYYNEQFF
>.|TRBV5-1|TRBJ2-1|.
TGCGCCAGCAGCTTCCGGGGGTTGGAAGAGCAGTTCTTC
CASSFRGLEEQFF
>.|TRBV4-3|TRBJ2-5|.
TGCGCCAGCAGCCAAGCCCAGGGAAAGACCCAGTACTTC
CASSQAQGKTQYF
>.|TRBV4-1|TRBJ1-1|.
TGCGCCAGCAGCCAAGATTCGGGTCCCACTGAAGCTTTCTTT
CASSQDSGPTEAFF
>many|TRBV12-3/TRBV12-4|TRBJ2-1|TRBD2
TGTGCCAGCAGGGTAGCGGGAGTTGGTAATGAGCAGTTCTTC
CASRVAGVGNEQFF
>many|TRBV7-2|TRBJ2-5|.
TGTGCCAGCAGCCGCTCCCAAGAGACCCAGTACTTC
CASSRSQETQYF
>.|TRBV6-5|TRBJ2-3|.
TGTGCCAGCGGTTACCAGCGGAGACATGGGGCTGGCACAGATACGCAGTATTTT
CASGYQRRHGAGTDTQYF
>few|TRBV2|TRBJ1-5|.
TGTGCCAGCAGCCCGGGGCAGCCCCAGCATTTT
CASSPGQPQHF
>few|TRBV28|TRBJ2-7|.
TGTGCCAGCAGTTTCACACTAGTAAGTCTCTCGTACGAGCAGTACTTC
CASSFTLVSLSYEQYF
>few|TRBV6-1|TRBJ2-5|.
TGTGCCAGCAGCGCTACTAGTAGCGGAAAGACCCAGTACTTC
CASSATSSGKTQYF
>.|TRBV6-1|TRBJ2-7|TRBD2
TGTGCCAGCAGTCGGAAGAGACTAGCGGGGGAAGCCTACGAGCAGTACTTC
CASSRKRLAGEAYEQYF
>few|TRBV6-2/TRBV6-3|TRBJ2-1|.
TGTGCCAGCCTCGCGGGGCGACTCCTCTCGGGGCAGTTCTTC
CASLAGRLLSGQFF
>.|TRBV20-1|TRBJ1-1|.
TGCAGTGCTAGAGTTTTCCGGCGCACTGAAGCTTTCTTT
CSARVFRRTEAFF
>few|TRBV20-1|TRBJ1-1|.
TGCAGTGCCCGGCCCGGGGTGCCCCTTGAAGCTTTCTTT
CSARPGVPLEAFF
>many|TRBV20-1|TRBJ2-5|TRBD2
TGCTCGGGACTAGCACGTCAAGAGACCCAGTACTTC
CSGLARQETQYF
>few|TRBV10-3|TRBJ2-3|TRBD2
TGTGCCATCTGTCGGGAGGGTGGGGATACGCAGTATTTT
CAICREGGDTQYF
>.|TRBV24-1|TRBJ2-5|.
TGTGCCACCAGTGACAATAACCCTGCAGTGAGGGAGACCCAGTACTTC
CATSDNNPAVRETQYF